A single sample gave rise to the 20 T cell receptor beta chains below, sequenced in a study of molecular identifiers for immune sequencing clone quantification (dated by TCRdb to the late 2010s). Receptor amplification or capture employed PCR. The listed sequencing device is Illumina HiSeq 4000. In TCRdb, the public reads were trimmed at Q25 with fastp and aligned with MiXCR, with productive beta chains retained. Every entry covers one CDR3 protein and lists the most common genes and DNA from its rows. This sample comprises 460,000 or so distinct CDR3 sequences, 20% to 25% of them detected only once. The ten most abundant clones make up about 0.8% of the sample. The sequencing sample was made of naive CD8+ T cells from blood, with Jurkat cell RNA spiked in. The intended sense of this specimen's cell subset or site label: FACS-sorted CD8+CD4-CCR7+CD45RA+ naive T cells. The receptor source for this set is a human donor in good health. Some libraries in this study had Jurkat cell RNA spiked in.

This clonotype was detected ten times or more. This chain links TRBV5-5 with TRBJ2-6, with TRBD1 matching over 10 bases. V shed 4 bases and J 0 bases; nucleotides not matched to a gene: 10. Germline lookup yields CDR1 SGHKS and CDR2 YYEKEE (reference sequence). The CDR3 loop spans 19 amino acids. CDR3 loop: CASSGYWDRGHSGANVLTF. In DNA form, the CDR3 reads TGTGCCAGCAGCGGTTATTGGGACAGGGGCCACTCTGGGGCCAACGTCCTGACTTTC.

This clonotype was found once. A much bigger clone sits one base away, suggesting this may be a read error. The chain has TRBV5-1 and TRBJ2-7; D ambiguous. The CDR3 is 14 residues long. CDR1 is SGHRS, CDR2 YFSETQ, per germline. DNA of the CDR3: TGCGCCAGCAGCTTGGTTCCGGCCGCCTACGAGCAGTCCTTC. Translation: CASSLVPAAYEQSF.

This clonotype was counted many times. This chain links TRBV29-1 with TRBJ2-7; 7 bases are shared with TRBD1. The J segment lost 3 bases and the V segment lost 0 bases, leaving 5 bases of the junction unmatched. This CDR3 comprises 14 residues. CDR1 is SQVTM, CDR2 ANQGSEA, per germline. CDR3 DNA: TGCAGCGTTGAAGATCGACAGGGAAGCTACGAGCAGTACTTC. Protein product: CSVEDRQGSYEQYF.

This clonotype has a count of ten or more. This chain links TRBV29-1 with TRBJ2-1; TRBD2 matches 8 bases. The CDR3 runs 17 residues. Trimming took 4 bases from V and 5 from J; bases not matched to a gene: 16. The germline CDR1 and CDR2 sequences are SQVTM and ANQGSEA. CDR3 in amino acids: CSVVFFPGGRSDNEQFF. The CDR3 DNA reads TGCAGCGTTGTGTTTTTCCCGGGCGGGAGGAGTGACAATGAGCAGTTCTTC.

In its sample, this clonotype was seen a few times. V usage is TRBV6-1 and J usage is TRBJ2-3, with D possibly called TRBD1 or TRBD2 (5 bases each). CDR1 MNHNS and CDR2 SASEGT come from the germline V gene. With 5 bases removed from V and 2 bases from J, the gap between germline ends came to 11 bases. There are 14 residues in the CDR3. In nucleotides, the CDR3 is TGTGCCAGCAGTCTTCTGGGGACCACAGATACGCAGTATTTT. It encodes CASSLLGTTDTQYF.

The chain links TRBV30 to TRBJ1-2; D call uncertain. The CDR3 contains 12 residues. Germline assignment: CDR1 GTSNPN and CDR2 SVGIG (reference sequence). Trimming cost V 2 bases and J 6 bases, with 10 bases left between them. The CDR3 DNA reads as TGTGCCTGGAGTAACGTGAAGGATGGCTACACCTTC. It specifies CAWSNVKDGYTF.

As for this clonotype: This may stem from a read error, because a much larger clone lies one nucleotide away. The V gene is TRBV7-9, the J gene TRBJ2-3; D may be TRBD1 (6 bases). The CDR3 length is 15 residues. Trimming removed 8 bases at V and 0 bases at J, with 15 bases between. Germline-derived CDR1 and CDR2 are SEHNR and FQNEAQ (reference sequence). In nucleotides, the CDR3 is TGTGCCAGCGGCCCCGAGGGGGATAGCACAGATACGCAGTATTTT. Its protein is CASGPEGDSTDTQYF.

This clonotype was seen many times. The V gene is TRBV9, the J gene TRBJ2-2; the match to TRBD2 covers 10 bases. Looked up from germline, CDR1 is SGDLS and CDR2 is YYNGEE. The CDR3 consists of 19 residues. V trimming: 0 bases; J trimming: 0 bases; junction bases outside the gene matches: 8. CDR3 bases: TGTGCCAGCAGCGTAGACCTAGCGGGAGTCATTTCGAACACCGGGGAGCTGTTTTTT. Amino acids: CASSVDLAGVISNTGELFF.

This chain uses TRBV7-9 with TRBJ2-7; tentatively, D is TRBD1 (5 bases). This CDR3 has 16 residues. Germline V gives CDR1 SEHNR, CDR2 FQNEAQ (reference sequence). V lost 1 base to trimming and J lost 3 bases, with 16 bases between them. The CDR3 region has the DNA TGTGCCAGCAGCTTAGAGTCGGGCAGACAGAGCTACGAGCAGTACTTC. Residues: CASSLESGRQSYEQYF.

This sequence joins TRBV12-3 or TRBV12-4 and TRBJ1-1, with unresolved D. This CDR3 is 13 amino acids long. Trimming shortened V by 1 base and J by 2 bases, and 5 bases separated the two germline ends. In DNA form, the CDR3 reads TGTGCCAGCAGTTTAGTCTCCAACACTGAAGCTTTCTTT. This encodes CASSLVSNTEAFF.

This clonotype was counted only a few times. The V and J genes are TRBV30 and TRBJ1-5; D is perhaps TRBD1 (5 bases). V shed 3 bases and J shed 3 bases, with 18 bases lying between them. Germline CDR1 is GTSNPN and CDR2 is SVGIG (reference sequence). The CDR3 length is 16 residues. Here the CDR3 reads CAWSTPGVSFNQPQHF. In nucleotides, the CDR3 is TGTGCCTGGAGCACTCCGGGGGTCAGTTTCAATCAGCCCCAGCATTTT. Using reference TRBV30 and TRBJ1-5 for the parts outside the CDR3, the full variable domain is SQTIHQWPATLVQPVGSPLSLECTVEGTSNPNLYWYRQAAGRGLQLLFYSVGIGQISSEVPQNLSASRPQDRQFILSSKKLLLSDSGFYLCAWSTPGVSFNQPQHFGDGTRLSIL.

This clonotype was seen ten or more times. The rearrangement links TRBV20-1 to TRBJ2-3, with 8 bases lining up with TRBD2. This CDR3 is 15 amino acids long. CDR1 is DFQATT and CDR2 is SNEGSKA in the germline V gene (reference sequence). The V and J ends lost 5 bases and 0 bases, in that order; junction bases with no gene match: 7. CDR3 in amino acids: CSAVTLAESTDTQYF. CDR3 nucleotide sequence: TGCAGTGCTGTAACACTAGCGGAGAGCACAGATACGCAGTATTTT.

The gene calls are TRBV9 and TRBJ1-1, with a tentative D call TRBD1 (6 bases). Per the germline V gene, CDR1 is SGDLS and CDR2 is YYNGEE. V gave up 3 bases and J gave up 6 bases, with 15 bases separating them. This CDR3 region has 14 residues. The CDR3 reads CASSAGGGTPEAFF. In nucleotides, the CDR3 is TGTGCCAGCAGCGCGGGAGGGGGGACCCCTGAAGCTTTCTTT.

This sequence joins TRBV7-6 and TRBJ1-1, with TRBD1 identical over 7 bases. V dropped 8 bases and J dropped 3; count of bases not matched to a gene: 12. CDR1 is SGHVS, CDR2 FNYEAQ, per germline. The CDR3 has 15 amino acids. The CDR3 sequence: CASGSRQGLDTEAFF. The CDR3 nucleotides read TGTGCCAGCGGCTCACGACAGGGTTTGGACACTGAAGCTTTCTTT.

This clonotype was detected many times. This rearrangement joins TRBV11-2 to TRBJ2-7; D is ambiguous. V gave up 2 bases and J gave up 7 bases, with 12 bases separating them. The germline CDR1 and CDR2 sequences are SGHAT and FQNNGV. CDR3 length equals 13 residues. This CDR3 is CASSLTRHGEQYF. The CDR3 bases are TGTGCCAGCAGCTTAACACGGCACGGTGAGCAGTACTTC.

This clonotype was detected many times. The rearrangement uses TRBV7-8 and TRBJ2-4; TRBD1 agrees at 7 bases. Trimming took 0 bases from V and 0 from J; bases not matched to a gene: 8. This CDR3 comprises 18 residues. Germline V gene sequence: CDR1 SGHVS, CDR2 FQNEAQ. The CDR3 DNA reads as TGTGCCAGCAGCTTAGCGCTGGGACAGTGGGTAGCCAAAAACATTCAGTACTTC. Translation: CASSLALGQWVAKNIQYF.

V usage is TRBV27 and J usage is TRBJ2-1; D is unresolved. V lost 2 bases, J lost 0 bases, and 8 bases lay in between. Germline assignment: CDR1 MNHEY and CDR2 SMNVEV (reference sequence). The CDR3 consists of 15 residues. The CDR3 here is CASSLAANSYNEQFF. The DNA for the CDR3 is TGTGCCAGCAGTTTAGCGGCCAACTCCTACAATGAGCAGTTCTTC.

This clonotype was seen repeatedly, ten times or more. The chain recombines TRBV11-2 with TRBJ2-1; the match to TRBD2 covers 7 bases. V lost 5 bases to trimming and J lost 4 bases; unmatched junction nucleotides: 14. The CDR3 is made up of 17 amino acids. The germline gives CDR1 SGHAT, CDR2 FQNNGV. The CDR3 loop is CASSPLSGRGVYNEQFF. CDR3 sequence (DNA): TGTGCCAGCAGCCCCCTTAGTGGCCGGGGGGTGTACAATGAGCAGTTCTTC.

The rearrangement uses TRBV7-9 and TRBJ2-7, with 11 nucleotides matching TRBD2. CDR1 is SEHNR and CDR2 is FQNEAQ in the germline V gene (reference sequence). The CDR3 totals 17 residues. V shed 4 bases and J 2 bases; nucleotides not matched to a gene: 10. The CDR3 sequence: CASSSLLAGEIPYEQYF. The CDR3 DNA is TGTGCCAGCAGCTCCCTACTAGCGGGAGAAATCCCCTACGAGCAGTACTTC.

The chain recombines TRBV2 with TRBJ2-1; 9 nucleotides agree with TRBD1. The CDR3 is 15 amino acids. Germline-derived CDR1 and CDR2 are SNHLY and FYNNEI. With 3 bases clipped from V and 2 bases from J, the junction kept 2 bases outside the gene matches. CDR3 DNA sequence: TGTGCCAGCAGTGATGACAGGGGGGCCTACAATGAGCAGTTCTTC. This sequence encodes CASSDDRGAYNEQFF.